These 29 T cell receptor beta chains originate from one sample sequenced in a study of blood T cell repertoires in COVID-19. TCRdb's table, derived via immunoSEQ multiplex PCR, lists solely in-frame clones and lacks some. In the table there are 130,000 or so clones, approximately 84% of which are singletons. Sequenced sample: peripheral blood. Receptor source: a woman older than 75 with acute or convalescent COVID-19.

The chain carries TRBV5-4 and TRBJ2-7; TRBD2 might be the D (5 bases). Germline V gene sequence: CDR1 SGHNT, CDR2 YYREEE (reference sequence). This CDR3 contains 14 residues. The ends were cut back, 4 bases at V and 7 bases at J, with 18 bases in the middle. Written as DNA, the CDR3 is TGTGCCAGCAGCCCCGGGATCGGGGTGGGAGAGCAGTACTTC. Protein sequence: CASSPGIGVGEQYF.

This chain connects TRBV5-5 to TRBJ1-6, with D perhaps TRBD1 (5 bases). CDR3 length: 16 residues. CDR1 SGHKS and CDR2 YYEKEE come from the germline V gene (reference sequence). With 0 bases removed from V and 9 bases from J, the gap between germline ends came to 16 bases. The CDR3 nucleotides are TGTGCCAGCAGCTTGGGGGCAGGGACTAATTTTTCACCCCTCCACTTT. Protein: CASSLGAGTNFSPLHF. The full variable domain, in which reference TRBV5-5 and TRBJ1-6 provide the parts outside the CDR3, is DAGVTQSPTHLIKTRGQQVTLRCSPISGHKSVSWYQQVLGQGPQFIFQYYEKEERGRGNFPDRFSARQFPNYSSELNVNALLLGDSALYLCASSLGAGTNFSPLHFGNGTRLTVT.

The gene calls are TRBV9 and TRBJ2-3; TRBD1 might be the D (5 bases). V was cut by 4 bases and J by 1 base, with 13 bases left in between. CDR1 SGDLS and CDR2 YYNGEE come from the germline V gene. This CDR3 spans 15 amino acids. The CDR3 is CASSSAPTGTDTQYF. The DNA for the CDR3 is TGTGCCAGCAGCTCCGCCCCGACAGGCACAGATACGCAGTATTTT.

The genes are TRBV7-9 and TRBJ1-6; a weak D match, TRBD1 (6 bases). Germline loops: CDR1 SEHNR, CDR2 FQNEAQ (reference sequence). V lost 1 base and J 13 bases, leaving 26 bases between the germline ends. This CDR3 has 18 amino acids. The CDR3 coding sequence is TGTGCCAGCAGCTTAGAGGGGGACATCGGACACGGTTGGAGGCCCCTCCACTTT. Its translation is CASSLEGDIGHGWRPLHF.

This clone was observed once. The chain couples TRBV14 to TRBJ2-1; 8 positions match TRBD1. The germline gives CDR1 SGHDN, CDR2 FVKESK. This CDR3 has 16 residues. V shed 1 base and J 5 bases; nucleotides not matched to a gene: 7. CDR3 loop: CASSQVFTGGHNEQFF. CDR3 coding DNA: TGTGCCAGCAGCCAAGTTTTTACAGGGGGTCACAATGAGCAGTTCTTC.

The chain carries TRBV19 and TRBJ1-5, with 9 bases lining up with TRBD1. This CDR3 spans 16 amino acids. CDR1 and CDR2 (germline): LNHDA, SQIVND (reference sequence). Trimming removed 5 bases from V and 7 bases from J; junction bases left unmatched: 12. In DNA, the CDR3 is TGTGCCAGTAGTCCCCGGGACAGGGCCTTCGGGCAGCCCCAGCATTTT. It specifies CASSPRDRAFGQPQHF.

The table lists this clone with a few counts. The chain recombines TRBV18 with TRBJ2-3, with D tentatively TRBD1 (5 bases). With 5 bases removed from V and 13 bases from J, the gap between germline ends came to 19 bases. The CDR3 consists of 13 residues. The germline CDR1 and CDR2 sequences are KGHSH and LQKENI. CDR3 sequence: CASSATGQVEEYF. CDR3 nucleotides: TGTGCCAGCTCAGCCACCGGACAAGTAGAGGAGTATTTT.

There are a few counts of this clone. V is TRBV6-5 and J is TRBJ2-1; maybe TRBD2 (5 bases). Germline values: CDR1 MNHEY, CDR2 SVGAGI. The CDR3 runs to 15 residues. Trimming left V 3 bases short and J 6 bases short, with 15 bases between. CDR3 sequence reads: CASSYTRALSNEQFF. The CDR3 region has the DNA TGTGCCAGCAGTTATACTAGAGCCCTTAGCAATGAGCAGTTCTTC.

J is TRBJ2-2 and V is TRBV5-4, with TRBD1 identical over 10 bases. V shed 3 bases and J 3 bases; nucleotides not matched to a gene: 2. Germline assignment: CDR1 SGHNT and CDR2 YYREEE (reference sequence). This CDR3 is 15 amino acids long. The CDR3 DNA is TGTGCCAGCAGCTCCGGGACAGGGGACACCGGGGAGCTGTTTTTT. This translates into CASSSGTGDTGELFF.

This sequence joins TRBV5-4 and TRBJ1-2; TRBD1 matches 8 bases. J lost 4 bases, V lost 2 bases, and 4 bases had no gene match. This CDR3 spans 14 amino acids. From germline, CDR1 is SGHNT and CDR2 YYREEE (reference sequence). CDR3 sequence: CASSFPTGGYGYTF. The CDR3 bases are TGTGCCAGCAGCTTCCCCACAGGGGGCTATGGCTACACCTTC.

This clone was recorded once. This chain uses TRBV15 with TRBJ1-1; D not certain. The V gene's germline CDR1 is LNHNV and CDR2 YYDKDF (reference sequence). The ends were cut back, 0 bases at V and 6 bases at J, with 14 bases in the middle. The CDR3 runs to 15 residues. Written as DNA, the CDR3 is TGTGCCACCAGCAGAGAGCTTGGGAGGAGGGCTGAAGCTTTCTTT. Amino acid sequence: CATSRELGRRAEAFF.

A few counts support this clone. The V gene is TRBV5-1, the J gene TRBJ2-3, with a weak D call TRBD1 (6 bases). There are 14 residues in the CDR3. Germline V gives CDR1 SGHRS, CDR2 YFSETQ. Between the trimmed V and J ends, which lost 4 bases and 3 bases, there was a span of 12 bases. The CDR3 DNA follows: TGCGCCAGCAGCCCACAGGGTGAGACAGATACGCAGTATTTT. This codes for CASSPQGETDTQYF.

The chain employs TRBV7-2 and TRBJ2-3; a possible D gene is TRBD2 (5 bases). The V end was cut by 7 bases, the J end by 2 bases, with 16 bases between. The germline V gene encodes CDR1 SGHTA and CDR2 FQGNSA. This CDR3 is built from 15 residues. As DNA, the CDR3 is TGTGCCAGCACCTACGCTCCGGGATCCACAGATACGCAGTATTTT. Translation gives CASTYAPGSTDTQYF.

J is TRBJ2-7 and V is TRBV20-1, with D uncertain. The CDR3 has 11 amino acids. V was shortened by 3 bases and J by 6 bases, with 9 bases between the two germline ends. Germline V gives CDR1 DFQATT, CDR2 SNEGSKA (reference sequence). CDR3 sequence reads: CSARQTFEQYF. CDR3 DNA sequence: TGCAGTGCTAGGCAAACTTTCGAGCAGTACTTC.

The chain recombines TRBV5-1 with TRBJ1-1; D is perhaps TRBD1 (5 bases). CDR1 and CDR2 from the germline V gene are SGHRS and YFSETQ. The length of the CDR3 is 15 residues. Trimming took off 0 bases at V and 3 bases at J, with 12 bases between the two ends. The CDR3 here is CASSLVRTSDTEAFF. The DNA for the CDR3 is TGCGCCAGCAGCTTGGTTAGGACATCGGACACTGAAGCTTTCTTT.

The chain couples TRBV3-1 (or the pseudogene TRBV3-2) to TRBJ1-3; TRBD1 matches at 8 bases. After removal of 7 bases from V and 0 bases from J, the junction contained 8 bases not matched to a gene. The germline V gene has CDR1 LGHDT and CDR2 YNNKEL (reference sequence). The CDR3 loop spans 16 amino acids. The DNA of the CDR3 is TGTGCCAGCACCAGGACAGGGCTGAGCTCTGGAAACACCATATATTTT. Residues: CASTRTGLSSGNTIYF.

CDR3 coding DNA: TGTGCCAGTAGTATGTCGGGGGCTGGAAACACCATATATTTT. Residues: CASSMSGAGNTIYF. This chain links TRBV19 with TRBJ1-3, with D possibly matching TRBD1 (5 bases). The length of the CDR3 is 14 residues. Deletions cut 3 bases from V and 2 bases from J, with 8 bases between. Germline V gene lookup returns CDR1 LNHDA and CDR2 SQIVND (reference sequence).

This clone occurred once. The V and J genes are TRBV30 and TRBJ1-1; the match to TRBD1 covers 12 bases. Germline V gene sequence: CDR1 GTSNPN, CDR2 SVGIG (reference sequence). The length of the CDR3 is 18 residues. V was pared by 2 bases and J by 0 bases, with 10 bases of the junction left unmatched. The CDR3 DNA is TGTGCCTGGAGTTCACGGGACAGGGGGCGCCTTGTGAACACTGAAGCTTTCTTT. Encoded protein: CAWSSRDRGRLVNTEAFF.

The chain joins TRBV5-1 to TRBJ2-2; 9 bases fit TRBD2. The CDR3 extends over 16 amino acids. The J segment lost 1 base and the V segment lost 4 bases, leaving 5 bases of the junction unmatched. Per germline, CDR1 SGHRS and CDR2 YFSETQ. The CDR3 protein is CASSPGTSLNTGELFF. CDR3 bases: TGCGCCAGCAGCCCAGGGACTAGCCTGAACACCGGGGAGCTGTTTTTT.

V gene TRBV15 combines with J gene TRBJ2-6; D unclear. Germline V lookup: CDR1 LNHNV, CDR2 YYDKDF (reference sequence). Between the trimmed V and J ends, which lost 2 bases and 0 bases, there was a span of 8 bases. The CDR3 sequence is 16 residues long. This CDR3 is CATSRSTFSGANVLTF. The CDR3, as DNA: TGTGCCACCAGCAGATCAACATTCTCTGGGGCCAACGTCCTGACTTTC.

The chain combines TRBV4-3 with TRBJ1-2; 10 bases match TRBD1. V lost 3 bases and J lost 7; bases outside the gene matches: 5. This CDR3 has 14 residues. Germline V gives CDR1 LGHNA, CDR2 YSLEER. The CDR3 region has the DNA TGCGCCAGCAGCCACCCCGGGACAGGGGTTGGCTACACCTTC. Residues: CASSHPGTGVGYTF.

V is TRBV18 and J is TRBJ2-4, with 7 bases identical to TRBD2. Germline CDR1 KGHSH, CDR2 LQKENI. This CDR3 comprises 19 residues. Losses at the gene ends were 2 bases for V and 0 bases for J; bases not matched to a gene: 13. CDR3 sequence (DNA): TGTGCCAGCTCACCAGGGGACTACAATAACATGCTAGCCAAAAACATTCAGTACTTC. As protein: CASSPGDYNNMLAKNIQYF.

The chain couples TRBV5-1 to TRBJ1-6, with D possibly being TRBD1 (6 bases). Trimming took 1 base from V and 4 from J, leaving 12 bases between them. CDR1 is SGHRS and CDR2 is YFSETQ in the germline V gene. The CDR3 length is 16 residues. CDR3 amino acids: CASSLSPRGYNSPLHF. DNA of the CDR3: TGCGCCAGCAGCTTGTCTCCCAGGGGTTATAATTCACCCCTCCACTTT. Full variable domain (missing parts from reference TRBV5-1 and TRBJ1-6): KAGVTQTPRYLIKTRGQQVTLSCSPISGHRSVSWYQQTPGQGLQFLFEYFSETQRNKGNFPGRFSGRQFSNSRSEMNVSTLELGDSALYLCASSLSPRGYNSPLHFGNGTRLTVT.

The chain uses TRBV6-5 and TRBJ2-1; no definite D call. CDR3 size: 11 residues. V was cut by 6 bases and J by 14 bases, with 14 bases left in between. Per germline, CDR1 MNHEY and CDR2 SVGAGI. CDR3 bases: TGTGCCAGCAGAAGTAGTACCAATGAGTTCTTC. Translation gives CASRSSTNEFF.

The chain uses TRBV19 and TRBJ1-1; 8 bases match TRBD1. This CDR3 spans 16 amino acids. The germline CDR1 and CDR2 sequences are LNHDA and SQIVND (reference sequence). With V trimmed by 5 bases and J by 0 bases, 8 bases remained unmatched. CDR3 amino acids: CASSPGTGNMNTEAFF. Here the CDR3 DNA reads TGTGCCAGTAGTCCCGGGACAGGTAATATGAACACTGAAGCTTTCTTT.

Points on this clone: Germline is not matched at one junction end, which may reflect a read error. The CDR3: CANSPRTGSPGELFF. CDR3 bases: TGCGCCAACAGCCCGCGGACAGGGTCCCCCGGGGAGCTGTTTTTT. The gene calls are TRBV4-3 and TRBJ2-2; TRBD1 aligns across 8 bases. Germline V gives CDR1 LGHNA, CDR2 YSLEER. This CDR3 comprises 15 residues.

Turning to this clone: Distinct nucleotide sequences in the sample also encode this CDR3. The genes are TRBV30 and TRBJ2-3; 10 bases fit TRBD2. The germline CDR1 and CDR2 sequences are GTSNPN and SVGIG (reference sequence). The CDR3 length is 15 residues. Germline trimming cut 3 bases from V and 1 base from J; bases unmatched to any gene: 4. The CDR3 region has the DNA TGTGCCTGGAGCGTAGGGACTAGCGGCACAGATACGCAGTATTTT. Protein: CAWSVGTSGTDTQYF.

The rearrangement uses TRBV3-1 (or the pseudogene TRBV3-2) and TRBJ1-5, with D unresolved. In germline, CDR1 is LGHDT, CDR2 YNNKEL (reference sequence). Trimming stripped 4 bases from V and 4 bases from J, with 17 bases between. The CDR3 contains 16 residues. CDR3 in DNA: TGTGCCAGCAGCCTAGGGTGGCGGGGAGATAATCAGCCCCAGCATTTT. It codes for CASSLGWRGDNQPQHF.

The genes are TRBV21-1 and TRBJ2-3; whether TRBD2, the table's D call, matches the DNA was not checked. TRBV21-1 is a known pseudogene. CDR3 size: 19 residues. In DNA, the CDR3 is TGTGCCAGCAGCTTTAAAGGGAACGGACTAGCGGGAAACACAGATACGCAGTATTTT. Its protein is CASSFKGNGLAGNTDTQYF.